The entry that follows covers one T cell receptor (beta chain) sequence. Trimming cost V 1 base and J 11 bases, with 12 bases left between them. The CDR3 is 12 residues long. CDR1 and CDR2 (germline): SGHRS, YFSETQ. The data derive from a study of blood T cell repertoires in COVID-19. Clones were read by immunoSEQ multiplex PCR, and TCRdb kept only the in-frame ones, dropping some. The data contain about 220,000 clones, about 80% of them seen just once; the ten biggest clones take up approximately 2.9%. Input material: peripheral blood. This sequence joins TRBV5-1 and TRBJ1-1; tentatively, D is TRBD1 (5 bases). The receptor was isolated from a woman in her 30s who had recovered from COVID-19. CDR3 nucleotides: TGCGCCAGCAGCTTGACACAGGAGAACGCTTTCTTT. Protein: CASSLTQENAFF.